Each of the 9 T cell receptor beta chains below was sequenced from the same sample in a study. MiXCR was run by TCRdb on the 5' RACE reads, yielding one entry per CDR3 protein. Of about 5,700 distinct CDR3 sequences listed, around 31% were seen once; the top ten hold around 5.5%. Sequencing was performed on naive CD4+ T cells sorted from a lymph node. Subset meaning: naive CD4+ T cells, CD4+CD45RA+CD25-. Receptor source: a female donor with breast cancer.

The gene calls are TRBV9 and TRBJ2-5; 10 bases are shared with TRBD2. Losses at the gene ends were 0 bases for V and 1 base for J; bases not matched to a gene: 6. Germline values: CDR1 SGDLS, CDR2 YYNGEE. The CDR3 sequence is 17 residues long. For the CDR3, the DNA is TGTGCCAGCAGCGTAGATCCCAGCGGGAGGGTCCAAGAGACCCAGTACTTC. Its protein is CASSVDPSGRVQETQYF.

The chain combines TRBV7-2 with TRBJ2-7; 7 bases line up with TRBD1. Trimming cost V 1 base and J 7 bases; bases outside gene matches: 7. The CDR3 runs 14 residues. The germline V gene has CDR1 SGHTA and CDR2 FQGNSA. The CDR3 bases are TGTGCCAGCAGCTTAGGAACAGGGGCAGGGGAGCAGTACTTC. Translating gives CASSLGTGAGEQYF.

Worth noting for this clonotype: Given a much more abundant clone one base away, this may be a read error. The chain links TRBV29-1 to TRBJ2-5; D could derive from TRBD1 or TRBD2 (5 bases each). The CDR3 runs 11 residues. Looked up from germline, CDR1 is SQVTM and CDR2 is ANQGSEA. In DNA form, the CDR3 reads TGCAGCGTTGCGCTGGGGGAGACCCGGTACTTC. Its protein product is CSVALGETRYF. The full variable domain, completed using reference TRBV29-1 and TRBJ2-5, is SAVISQKPSRDICQRGTSLTIQCQVDSQVTMMFWYRQQPGQSLTLIATANQGSEATYESGFVIDKFPISRPNLTFSTLTVSNMSPEDSSIYLCSVALGETRYFGPGTRLLVL.

This clonotype was seen a few times. V and J are TRBV15 and TRBJ1-4; no firm D call. The germline V gene has CDR1 LNHNV and CDR2 YYDKDF (reference sequence). This CDR3 spans 14 amino acids. V was shortened by 2 bases and J by 6 bases, with 10 bases between the two germline ends. The CDR3 DNA sequence: TGTGCCACCAGCAGAAGTGGATCCTATGAAAAACTGTTTTTT. Translation gives CATSRSGSYEKLFF. Based on the CDR3 plus reference TRBV15 and TRBJ1-4, the full variable domain is DAMVIQNPRYQVTQFGKPVTLSCSQTLNHNVMYWYQQKSSQAPKLLFHYYDKDFNNEADTPDNFQSRRPNTSFCFLDIRSPGLGDTAMYLCATSRSGSYEKLFFGSGTQLSVL.

This clonotype was recorded once. A read error is possible here, since a much larger clone lies one base away. V is TRBV5-1 and J is TRBJ1-2; weak D call: TRBD1 (6 bases). The V gene's germline CDR1 is SGHRS and CDR2 YFSETQ. The CDR3 runs 15 residues. V was cut by 2 bases and J by 5 bases, with 16 bases left in between. The CDR3 spells CASSFPDRSSYGYTF. Here the CDR3 DNA reads TGCGCCAGCAGCTTTCCTGACAGGAGTTCGTATGGCTACACCTTC.

On this clonotype: One junction end disagrees with the germline gene, perhaps due to a read error. This sequence joins TRBV30 and TRBJ1-2, with 8 bases identical to TRBD1. The CDR3 is made up of 12 amino acids. The germline gives CDR1 GTSNPN, CDR2 SVGIG (reference sequence). This CDR3 is CAGRTGHYGYTF. In nucleotides, the CDR3 is TGTGCCGGGAGGACAGGGCACTATGGCTACACCTTC.

This clonotype occurred once. A much bigger clone sits one base away, suggesting this may be a read error. The rearrangement joins TRBV20-1 to TRBJ1-1, with 9 bases matching TRBD1. Germline V gene lookup returns CDR1 DFQATT and CDR2 SNEGSKA (reference sequence). There are 15 residues in the CDR3. Trimming removed 8 bases from V and 3 bases from J; junction bases left unmatched: 13. Here the CDR3 DNA reads TGCAGTCCCAGACAGGGGGGTTCTCCGGACACTGAAGCTTTCTTT. Encoded protein: CSPRQGGSPDTEAFF.

This clonotype came up a few times. V and J are TRBV6-5 and TRBJ2-5; possibly TRBD1 for D (5 bases). Looked up from germline, CDR1 is MNHEY and CDR2 is SVGAGI. V dropped 4 bases and J dropped 2 bases, with 11 bases sitting between them. The CDR3 totals 14 residues. The CDR3 region is CASSSTGLQETQYF. The CDR3 DNA reads as TGTGCCAGCAGTTCCACAGGATTACAAGAGACCCAGTACTTC.

The V call is TRBV6-2 or TRBV6-3, the J call TRBJ2-5; 8 bases are shared with TRBD1. Germline-derived CDR1 and CDR2 are MNHEY and SVGEGT. V lost 0 bases and J lost 5; bases outside the gene matches: 11. The CDR3 runs to 17 residues. The CDR3 sequence: CASSYSVRTGRSETQYF. The DNA for the CDR3 is TGTGCCAGCAGTTACTCGGTTCGGACAGGGCGGTCGGAGACCCAGTACTTC.